This T cell receptor (beta chain) is drawn from a study of T cells after somatic rescue of genetic block. Here immunoSEQ multiplex PCR was the method, and the copy in TCRdb shows in-frame clones only, minus some. The table shows about 67,000 clones, with about 90% occurring only once. The specimen sequenced was peripheral blood mononuclear cells (PBMCs). The receptor's source is a man aged 35 to 55.

The DNA for the CDR3 is TGTGCCAGCTCACAGGATCGAGATCAGCCCCAGCATTTT. This translates into CASSQDRDQPQHF. The chain combines TRBV18 with TRBJ1-5; the D is unclear. The germline gives CDR1 KGHSH, CDR2 LQKENI. The V end was cut by 4 bases, the J end by 5 bases, with 9 bases between. The CDR3 has 13 amino acids.